These T cell receptor beta chains were read from a single sample in a study of OX40 agonist ivuxolimab in advanced cancers. Measured with immunoSEQ multiplex PCR; TCRdb has only the in-frame clones, and not every one. The data contain 70,000 to 95,000 clones, roughly 94% of them singletons. The sequencing used CD4+ or CD8+ T cells sorted from blood, collected in a trial of the OX40 agonist ivuxolimab. The origin of the receptors is an adult with an advanced solid tumor such as melanoma, head and neck, liver or kidney cancer. Each CDR3 is given with its conserved first and last residue. The D gene is left open where the match is weak. Clone sizes are given selectively: once, few, many, or a class where the clone is expanded.

d_gene: .; v_gene: TRBV30; len: 12; abundance: .; j_gene: TRBJ2-7; CDR3aa: CAWSRGSYEQYF; CDR3nt: TGTGCCTGGAGTAGAGGGAGCTACGAGCAGTACTTC
d_gene: .; v_gene: TRBV10-2; len: 14; abundance: .; j_gene: TRBJ2-7; CDR3aa: CASSDSSTGYEQYF; CDR3nt: TGCGCCAGCAGTGATAGTAGCACAGGATACGAGCAGTACTTC
d_gene: TRBD1; v_gene: TRBV7-9; len: 14; abundance: .; j_gene: TRBJ2-5; CDR3aa: CASRDRGSVETQYF; CDR3nt: TGTGCCAGCAGGGACAGGGGTTCAGTGGAGACCCAGTACTTC
d_gene: .; v_gene: TRBV29-1; len: 13; abundance: .; j_gene: TRBJ2-3; CDR3aa: CSARKGRTDTQYF; CDR3nt: TGCAGCGCCAGAAAGGGACGAACAGATACGCAGTATTTT
d_gene: .; v_gene: TRBV5-5; len: 14; abundance: few; j_gene: TRBJ1-2; CDR3aa: CASSLGGSNYGYTF; CDR3nt: TGTGCCAGCAGCTTGGGAGGCAGCAACTATGGCTACACCTTC
d_gene: .; v_gene: TRBV6-5; len: 15; abundance: .; j_gene: TRBJ1-3; CDR3aa: CASSYTRDRGNTIYF; CDR3nt: TGTGCCAGCAGTTACACCAGGGATAGGGGGAACACCATATATTTT
d_gene: TRBD2; v_gene: TRBV5-1; len: 14; abundance: .; j_gene: TRBJ2-3; CDR3aa: CASSFGGGTDTQYF; CDR3nt: TGCGCCAGCAGCTTTGGCGGGGGGACAGATACGCAGTATTTT
d_gene: .; v_gene: TRBV6-5; len: 14; abundance: .; j_gene: TRBJ2-2; CDR3aa: CASRPRQVTGELFF; CDR3nt: TGTGCCAGCAGACCGAGACAGGTCACCGGGGAGCTGTTTTTT
d_gene: .; v_gene: TRBV13; len: 16; abundance: .; j_gene: TRBJ1-2; CDR3aa: CASSLASVQRAGGYTF; CDR3nt: TGTGCCAGCAGCTTAGCCTCCGTACAGCGGGCGGGGGGCTACACCTTC
d_gene: .; v_gene: TRBV6-5; len: 15; abundance: .; j_gene: TRBJ1-1; CDR3aa: CASSSRGLGGAEAFF; CDR3nt: TGTGCCAGCAGTTCCAGGGGCCTCGGCGGTGCTGAAGCTTTCTTT
d_gene: TRBD1; v_gene: TRBV5-4; len: 15; abundance: .; j_gene: TRBJ1-2; CDR3aa: CASSFVTGTNYGYTF; CDR3nt: TGTGCCAGCAGCTTTGTGACAGGGACCAACTATGGCTACACCTTC
d_gene: .; v_gene: TRBV4-1; len: 14; abundance: .; j_gene: TRBJ2-3; CDR3aa: CASSAAASTDTQYF; CDR3nt: TGCGCCAGCAGTGCGGCCGCTAGCACAGATACGCAGTATTTT
d_gene: .; v_gene: TRBV18; len: 15; abundance: .; j_gene: TRBJ1-4; CDR3aa: CASSPRERENEKLFF; CDR3nt: TGTGCCAGCTCACCACGGGAGAGGGAGAATGAAAAACTGTTTTTT
d_gene: .; v_gene: TRBV12-2; len: 16; abundance: .; j_gene: TRBJ2-4; CDR3aa: CASRLYRRIAKNIQYF; CDR3nt: TGTGCAAGTCGCTTGTATCGGCGTATAGCCAAAAACATTCAGTACTTC
d_gene: TRBD1; v_gene: TRBV7-9; len: 16; abundance: .; j_gene: TRBJ1-4; CDR3aa: CASSLRQGGTNEKLFF; CDR3nt: TGTGCCAGCAGCTTAAGACAGGGTGGCACTAATGAAAAACTGTTTTTT
d_gene: TRBD2; v_gene: TRBV6-5; len: 13; abundance: .; j_gene: TRBJ2-7; CDR3aa: CASSGLANYEQYF; CDR3nt: TGTGCCAGCAGTGGACTAGCGAACTACGAGCAGTACTTC
d_gene: TRBD2; v_gene: TRBV27; len: 19; abundance: .; j_gene: TRBJ2-1; CDR3aa: CASKPGLAGEIRSYNEQFF; CDR3nt: TGTGCCAGCAAACCGGGACTAGCGGGAGAGATAAGGTCCTACAATGAGCAGTTCTTC
d_gene: .; v_gene: TRBV11-2; len: 15; abundance: .; j_gene: TRBJ1-1; CDR3aa: CASSYSGTQRTEAFF; CDR3nt: TGTGCCAGCAGCTATTCCGGGACACAGAGGACTGAAGCTTTCTTT
d_gene: TRBD2; v_gene: TRBV9; len: 18; abundance: .; j_gene: TRBJ2-1; CDR3aa: CASSVAGTSGGALNEQFF; CDR3nt: TGTGCCAGCAGCGTTGCCGGGACTAGCGGGGGGGCCCTCAATGAGCAGTTCTTC
d_gene: TRBD1; v_gene: TRBV2; len: 14; abundance: .; j_gene: TRBJ1-2; CDR3aa: CASSESGQGDGYTF; CDR3nt: TGTGCCAGCAGTGAATCGGGACAGGGCGATGGCTACACCTTC
d_gene: .; v_gene: TRBV5-1; len: 15; abundance: .; j_gene: TRBJ2-6; CDR3aa: CASSLEGSGANVLTF; CDR3nt: TGCGCCAGCAGCTTGGAAGGGTCTGGGGCCAACGTCCTGACTTTC
d_gene: .; v_gene: TRBV29-1; len: 12; abundance: .; j_gene: TRBJ2-7; CDR3aa: CSVQASSYEQYF; CDR3nt: TGCAGCGTTCAGGCGAGCTCCTACGAGCAGTACTTC
d_gene: TRBD1; v_gene: TRBV5-6; len: 14; abundance: .; j_gene: TRBJ1-2; CDR3aa: CASSLDGTGYGYTF; CDR3nt: TGTGCCAGCAGCTTGGATGGGACAGGGTATGGCTACACCTTC